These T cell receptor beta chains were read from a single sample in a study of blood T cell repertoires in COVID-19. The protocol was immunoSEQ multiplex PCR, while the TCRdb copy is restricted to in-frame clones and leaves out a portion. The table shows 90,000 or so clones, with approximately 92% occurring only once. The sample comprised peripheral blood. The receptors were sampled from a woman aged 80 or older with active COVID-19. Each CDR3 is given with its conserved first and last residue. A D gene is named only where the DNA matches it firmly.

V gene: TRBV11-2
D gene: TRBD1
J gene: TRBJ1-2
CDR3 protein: CASSLEWTGKGYTF

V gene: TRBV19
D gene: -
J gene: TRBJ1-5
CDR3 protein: CASSIFSVAGVGGTQHF

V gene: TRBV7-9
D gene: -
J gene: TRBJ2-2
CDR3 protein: CAGSRRGSYTGELFF

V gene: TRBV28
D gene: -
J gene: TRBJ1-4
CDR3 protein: CASSLTGSANEKLFF

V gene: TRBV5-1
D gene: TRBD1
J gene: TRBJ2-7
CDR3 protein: CASSLPPGQGYEQYF

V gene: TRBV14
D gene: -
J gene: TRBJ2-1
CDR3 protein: CASSLSYEQFF

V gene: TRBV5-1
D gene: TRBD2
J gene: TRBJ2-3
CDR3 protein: CASSLGLAGSTDTQYF

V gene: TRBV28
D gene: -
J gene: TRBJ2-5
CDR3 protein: CASSLPTGVTETQYF

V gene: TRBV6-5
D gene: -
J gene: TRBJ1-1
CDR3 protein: CASISVRATEAFF

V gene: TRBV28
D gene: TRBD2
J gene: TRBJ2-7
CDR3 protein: CASSLVAGDREQYF

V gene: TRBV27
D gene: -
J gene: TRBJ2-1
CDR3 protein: CASSVWRADEQFF

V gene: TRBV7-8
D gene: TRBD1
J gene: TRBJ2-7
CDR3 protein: CASSLYFRDRGREQYF

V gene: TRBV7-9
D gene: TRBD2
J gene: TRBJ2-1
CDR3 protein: CASSLTSDYNEQFF

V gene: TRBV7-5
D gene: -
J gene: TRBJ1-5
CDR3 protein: CVRSLLLSGVGNQPQHF

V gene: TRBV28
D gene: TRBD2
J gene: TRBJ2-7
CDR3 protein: CASRITSGKYEQYF

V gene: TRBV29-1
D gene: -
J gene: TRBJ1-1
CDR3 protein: CSADESRNTEAFF

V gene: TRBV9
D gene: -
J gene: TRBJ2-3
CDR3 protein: CASSATHGRSTDTQYF

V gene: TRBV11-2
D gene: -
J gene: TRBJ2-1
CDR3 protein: CASSVGLNNEQFF

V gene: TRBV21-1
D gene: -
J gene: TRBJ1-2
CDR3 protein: CASSKQGTRCYTF

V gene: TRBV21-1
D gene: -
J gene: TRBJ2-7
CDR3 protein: CASSPDIPVGYEQYF

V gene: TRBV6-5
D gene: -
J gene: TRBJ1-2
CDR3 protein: CASSLGGGYTF

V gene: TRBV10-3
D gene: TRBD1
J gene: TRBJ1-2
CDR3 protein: CAISEDRGLSYGYTF

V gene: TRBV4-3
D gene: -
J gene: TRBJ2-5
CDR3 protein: CASSMYRKETQYF

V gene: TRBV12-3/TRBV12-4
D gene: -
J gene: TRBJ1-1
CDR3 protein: CASRPSDRQETFF

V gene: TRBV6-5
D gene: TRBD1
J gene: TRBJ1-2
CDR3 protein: CASRKQGGDGYTF

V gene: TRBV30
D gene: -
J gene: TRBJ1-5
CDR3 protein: CAWSRGPSNQPQHF

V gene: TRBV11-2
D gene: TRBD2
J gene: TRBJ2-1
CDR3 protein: CASSLGGPTSRVYNEQFF

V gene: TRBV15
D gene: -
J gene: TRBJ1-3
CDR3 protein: CATSKLRGAVGTIYF

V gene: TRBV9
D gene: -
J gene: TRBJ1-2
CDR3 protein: CASSVLDGSGYTF

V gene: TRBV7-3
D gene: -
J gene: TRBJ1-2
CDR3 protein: CASSLTASAYSLDFIGGYTF

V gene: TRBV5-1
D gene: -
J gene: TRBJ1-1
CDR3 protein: CASSFPGVNTEAFF

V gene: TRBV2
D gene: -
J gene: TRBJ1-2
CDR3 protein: CASSEVRGRGYTF

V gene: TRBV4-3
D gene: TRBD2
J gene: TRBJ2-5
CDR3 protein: CASSQGGDSGNTETQYF

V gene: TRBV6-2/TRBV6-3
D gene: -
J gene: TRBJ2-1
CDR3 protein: CASSSQISYNEQFF

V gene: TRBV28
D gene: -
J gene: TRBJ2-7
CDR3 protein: CASSPAGSGNSYEQYF

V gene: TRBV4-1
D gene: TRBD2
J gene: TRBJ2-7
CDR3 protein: CASSQDRGSGATYEQYF

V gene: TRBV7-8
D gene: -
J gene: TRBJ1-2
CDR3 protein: CASSPIYGYTF

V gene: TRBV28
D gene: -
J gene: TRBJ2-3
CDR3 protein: CAGGGRGHTQYF

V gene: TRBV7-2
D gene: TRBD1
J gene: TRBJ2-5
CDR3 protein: CASSLGQGLETQYF

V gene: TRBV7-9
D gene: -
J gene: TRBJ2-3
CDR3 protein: CASTATSLPTDTQYF

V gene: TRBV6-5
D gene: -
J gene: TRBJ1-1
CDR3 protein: CASSYWANPINTEAFF

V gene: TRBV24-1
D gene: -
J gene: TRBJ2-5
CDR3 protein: CATSSPRLAGQETQYF

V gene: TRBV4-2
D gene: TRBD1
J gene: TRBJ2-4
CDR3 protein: CASSQHRGQAKNIQYF

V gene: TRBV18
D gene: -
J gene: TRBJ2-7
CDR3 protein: CASSETGLAYEQYF

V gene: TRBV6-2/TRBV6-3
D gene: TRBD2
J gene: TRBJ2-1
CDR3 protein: CASSQREYHNEQFF

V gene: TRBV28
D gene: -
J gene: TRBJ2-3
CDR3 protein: CASTPGGSDTQYF

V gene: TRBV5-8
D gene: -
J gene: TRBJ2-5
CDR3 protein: CASSLVSVSETQYF

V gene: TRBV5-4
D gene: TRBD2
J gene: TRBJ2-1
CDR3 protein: CASSLVSGISREEQFF

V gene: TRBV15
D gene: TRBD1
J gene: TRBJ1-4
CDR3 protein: CATSRLWDRNEKLFF

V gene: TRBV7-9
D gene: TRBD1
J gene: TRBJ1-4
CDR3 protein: CASSLGALTGPNEKLFF

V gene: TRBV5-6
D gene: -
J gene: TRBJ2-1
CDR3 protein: CASSFSYSLSYNEQFF

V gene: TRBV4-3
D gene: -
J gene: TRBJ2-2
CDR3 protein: CASSPQGGSRELFF

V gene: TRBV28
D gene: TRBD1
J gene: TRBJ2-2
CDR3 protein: CASSLGQENTGELFF

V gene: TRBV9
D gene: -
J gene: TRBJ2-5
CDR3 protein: CASSVEWASQETQYF